This TCR beta chain was documented in a study of cytomegalovirus exposure and HLA in healthy donors. Worth noting for this clone: Its antigen is not identified.

Study findings and constraints: The authors considered a cluster of highly shared sequence variants likely to be a sequencing artifact.

CDR1 is MNHEY, CDR2 SMNVEV, per germline (reference sequence). CDR3 length equals 16 residues. Trimming removed 6 bases from V and 1 base from J, with 19 bases in between. Both 60 Vbeta primers and 13 Jbeta primers went into the PCR. Sequenced by immunoSEQ multiplex PCR; TCRdb stores in-frame clones only, minus some. The table lists about 160,000 clones, about 63% of them singletons. This chain uses TRBV27 with TRBJ2-7; D is unclear. Material for sequencing was PBMCs. The source is a woman aged 40-49 years in good health and CMV-seropositive. CDR3 protein: CASSLRPLRESYEQYF. CDR3 nucleotides: TGTGCCAGCAGCTTGAGGCCCCTCCGAGAGTCCTACGAGCAGTACTTC.